These 3 T cell receptor beta chains share one sample of origin, sequenced in a study of blood T cell repertoires in COVID-19. The data were produced by immunoSEQ multiplex PCR, yet TCRdb's version contains in-frame clones alone and is incomplete. The sample yields approximately 300,000 clones, approximately 92% seen once. Sequencing was performed on peripheral blood. The receptors were sampled from a woman aged 30 to 39 with COVID-19, enrolled during active disease.

The chain joins TRBV5-1 to TRBJ1-5; 9 nucleotides align to TRBD1. Trimming removed 5 bases from V and 5 bases from J; junction bases left unmatched: 8. Germline CDR1 SGHRS, CDR2 YFSETQ. This CDR3 is 15 amino acids long. CDR3 region: CASRWTGAVDQPQHF. CDR3 DNA sequence: TGCGCCAGCAGATGGACAGGGGCCGTAGATCAGCCCCAGCATTTT.

The chain uses TRBV28 and TRBJ1-1; 8 bases agree with TRBD1. The CDR3 consists of 19 residues. Losses at the gene ends were 7 bases for V and 4 bases for J; bases not matched to a gene: 23. Germline V gene lookup returns CDR1 MDHEN and CDR2 SYDVKM. For the CDR3, the DNA is TGTGCCAGCATCTTGGGCCCGGACAGGGTGGGTTTAGGGGGCACTGAAGCTTTCTTT. It translates to CASILGPDRVGLGGTEAFF.

This rearrangement joins TRBV30 to TRBJ2-4; no clear D gene. The V gene lost 3 bases and the J gene lost 2 bases, with 11 bases spanning the gap. CDR1 and CDR2 from the germline V gene are GTSNPN and SVGIG (reference sequence). The CDR3 is made up of 14 amino acids. The CDR3 sequence: CAWSVTSSKNIQYF. The CDR3 nucleotides read TGTGCCTGGAGCGTCACTTCTTCCAAAAACATTCAGTACTTC.